The sequence of this T cell receptor (beta chain) was determined in a study of breast tumors, draining lymph nodes, adjacent tissues. TCRdb called the multiplex PCR reads again in MiXCR, with one record for every CDR3 protein. The repertoire holds over 100,000 distinct CDR3 sequences, with around 20% as singletons. As concerns this clonotype: Its antigen is undetermined. A much larger clone lies one base from this, so it may be a read error.

V was cut by 3 bases and J by 5 bases, with 10 bases left in between. CDR1 and CDR2 (germline): SQVTM, ANQGSEA. The CDR3 contains 12 residues. Whole-study results and caveats: Luminal-like breast cancer showed significantly higher tumor–nontumor repertoire similarity than basal-like. Tumor repertoires ranked between lymph nodes and nontumor tissue in diversity, with V and J gene preferences. Most tumor T cells seemingly derive from lymph node, then expand in tumor. The lymph node origin of tumor T cells was framed as consistent with a hypothesis, not demonstrated.

Axillary draining lymph nodes of breast cancer patients supplied the node samples. V usage is TRBV29-1 and J usage is TRBJ2-5; D remains ambiguous. Sequencing input: axillary lymph node tissue. This sequence originates from a female donor with breast cancer. Some clones in this sample may be carry-over from other donors' samples. CDR3 in DNA: TGCAGCGTTGACGAGACTTTGGAGACCCAGTACTTC. Translated: CSVDETLETQYF.